This T cell receptor beta chain emerged from a study of shared clonotypes between healthy human individuals. The study, taken as a whole, reports: Larger richness was generally estimated for naive than memory subsets.

The germline CDR1 and CDR2 sequences are SGHAT and FQNNGV. The germline V and J ends were trimmed by 2 bases and 7 bases, with 16 bases remaining between them. The CDR3 contains 15 residues. This clone was seen a single time. No antigen is known for it. The split of CD4+ cells yielded CD45RA+ naive and CD45RA-negative memory subsets. The run depth of the assay was deep. TCRdb keeps only in-frame clones here, not all; method: immunoSEQ multiplex PCR. The profile shows 650,000 to 800,000 clones, about two thirds of them singletons. V gene TRBV11-2 combines with J gene TRBJ2-3; D call uncertain. The sequence came from a woman aged 25-40 years in good health. Material: memory CD4+ T cells sorted from blood. Subset described: CD45RA-negative fraction. CDR3 loop: CASSLMNSYKNTQYF. The DNA of the CDR3 is TGTGCCAGCAGCTTAATGAACAGCTATAAGAATACGCAGTATTTT.